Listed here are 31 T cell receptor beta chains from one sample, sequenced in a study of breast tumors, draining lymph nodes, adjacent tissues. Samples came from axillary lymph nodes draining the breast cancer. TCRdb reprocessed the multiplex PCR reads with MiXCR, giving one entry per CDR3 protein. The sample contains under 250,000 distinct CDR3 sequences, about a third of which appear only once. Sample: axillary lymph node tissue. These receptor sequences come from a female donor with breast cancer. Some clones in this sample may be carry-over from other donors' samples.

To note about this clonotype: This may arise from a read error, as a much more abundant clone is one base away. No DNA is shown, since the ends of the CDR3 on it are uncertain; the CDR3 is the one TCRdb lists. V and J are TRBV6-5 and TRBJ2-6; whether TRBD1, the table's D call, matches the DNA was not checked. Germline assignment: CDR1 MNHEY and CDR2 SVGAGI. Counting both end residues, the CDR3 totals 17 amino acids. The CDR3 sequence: CASRPGHFGSGANVPTF.

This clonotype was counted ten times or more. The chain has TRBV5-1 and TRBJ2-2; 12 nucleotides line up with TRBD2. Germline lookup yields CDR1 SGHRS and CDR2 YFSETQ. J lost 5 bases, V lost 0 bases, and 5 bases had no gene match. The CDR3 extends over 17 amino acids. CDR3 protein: CASSLASGRGGTGELFF. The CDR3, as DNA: TGCGCCAGCAGCTTGGCTAGCGGGAGGGGTGGGACCGGGGAGCTGTTTTTT.

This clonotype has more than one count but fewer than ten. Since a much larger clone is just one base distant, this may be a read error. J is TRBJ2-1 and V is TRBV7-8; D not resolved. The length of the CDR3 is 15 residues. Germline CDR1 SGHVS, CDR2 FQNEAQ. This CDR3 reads CASSLVETSYNEQLF. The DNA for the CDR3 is TGTGCCAGCAGCTTAGTGGAAACCTCCTACAATGAGCAGCTCTTC.

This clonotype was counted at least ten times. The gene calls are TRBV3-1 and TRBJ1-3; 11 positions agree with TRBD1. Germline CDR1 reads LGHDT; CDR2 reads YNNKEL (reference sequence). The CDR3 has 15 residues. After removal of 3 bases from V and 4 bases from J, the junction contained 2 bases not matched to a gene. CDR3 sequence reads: CASSQGQGGGNTIYF. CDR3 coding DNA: TGTGCCAGCAGCCAGGGACAGGGGGGCGGAAACACCATATATTTT.

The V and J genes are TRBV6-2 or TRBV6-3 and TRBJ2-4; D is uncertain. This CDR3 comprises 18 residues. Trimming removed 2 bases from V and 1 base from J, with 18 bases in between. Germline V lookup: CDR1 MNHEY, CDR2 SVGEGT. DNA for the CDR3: TGTGCCAGCAGTTACCATCACTCCCGCAGTACGGCCAAAAACATTCAGTACTTC. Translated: CASSYHHSRSTAKNIQYF.

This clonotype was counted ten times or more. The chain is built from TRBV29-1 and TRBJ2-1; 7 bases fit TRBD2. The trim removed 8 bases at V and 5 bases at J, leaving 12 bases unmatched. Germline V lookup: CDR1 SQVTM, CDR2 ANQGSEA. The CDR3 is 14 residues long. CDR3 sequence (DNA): TGCAGCCTAGCGGACGCGAGGGGTAACAATGAGCAGTTCTTC. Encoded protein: CSLADARGNNEQFF.

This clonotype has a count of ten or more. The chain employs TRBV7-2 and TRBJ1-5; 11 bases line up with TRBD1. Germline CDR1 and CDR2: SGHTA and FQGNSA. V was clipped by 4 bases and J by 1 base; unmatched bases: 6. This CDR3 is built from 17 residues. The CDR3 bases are TGTGCCAGCAGCTACGGGACAGGGGGGTGGAGCAATCAGCCCCAGCATTTT. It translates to CASSYGTGGWSNQPQHF.

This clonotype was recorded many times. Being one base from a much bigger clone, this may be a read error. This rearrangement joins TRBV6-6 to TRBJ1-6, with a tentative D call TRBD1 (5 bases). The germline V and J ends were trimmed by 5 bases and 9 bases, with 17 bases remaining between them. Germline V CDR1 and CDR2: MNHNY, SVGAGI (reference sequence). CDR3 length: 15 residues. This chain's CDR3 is CASSHFGEQGSPLHF. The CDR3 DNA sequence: TGTGCCAGCAGTCATTTTGGGGAGCAGGGTTCACCCCTCCACTTT.

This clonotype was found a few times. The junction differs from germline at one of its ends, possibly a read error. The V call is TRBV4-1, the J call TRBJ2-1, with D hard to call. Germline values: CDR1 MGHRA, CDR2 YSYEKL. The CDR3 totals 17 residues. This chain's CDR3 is CTSSQVDMGLTYNEQFF. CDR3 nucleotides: TGCACCAGCAGCCAAGTTGACATGGGGTTGACCTACAATGAGCAGTTCTTC.

CDR3 region: CASRKAAGTANTIYF. The CDR3 bases are TGCGCCAGCAGAAAAGCAGCCGGGACAGCGAACACCATATATTTT. The rearrangement links TRBV4-3 to TRBJ1-3; TRBD1 agrees at 7 bases. The germline gives CDR1 LGHNA, CDR2 YSLEER. The CDR3 sequence is 15 residues long. Trimming removed 6 bases from V and 7 bases from J; junction bases left unmatched: 12.

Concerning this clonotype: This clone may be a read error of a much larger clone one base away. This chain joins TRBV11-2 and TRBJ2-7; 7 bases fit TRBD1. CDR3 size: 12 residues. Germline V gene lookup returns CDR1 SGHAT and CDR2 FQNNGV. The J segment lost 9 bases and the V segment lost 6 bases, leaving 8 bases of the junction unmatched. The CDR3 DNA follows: TGTGCCAGCAGTTCGGGACAGTTCGCGCAGTACTTC. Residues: CASSSGQFAQYF.

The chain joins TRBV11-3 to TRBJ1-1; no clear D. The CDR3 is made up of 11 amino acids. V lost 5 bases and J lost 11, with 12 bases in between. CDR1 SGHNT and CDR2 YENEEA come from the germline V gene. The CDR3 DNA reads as TGTGCCAGCAGCGCAACAAGAGTGGCTTTCTTT. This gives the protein CASSATRVAFF.

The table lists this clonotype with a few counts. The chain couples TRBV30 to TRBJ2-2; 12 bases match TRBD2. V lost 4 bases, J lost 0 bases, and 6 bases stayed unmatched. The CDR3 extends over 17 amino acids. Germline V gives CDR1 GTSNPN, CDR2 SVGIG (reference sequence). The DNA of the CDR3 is TGTGCCTGGAAGTTAGGACTAGCGGGAACGAACACCGGGGAGCTGTTTTTT. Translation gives CAWKLGLAGTNTGELFF.

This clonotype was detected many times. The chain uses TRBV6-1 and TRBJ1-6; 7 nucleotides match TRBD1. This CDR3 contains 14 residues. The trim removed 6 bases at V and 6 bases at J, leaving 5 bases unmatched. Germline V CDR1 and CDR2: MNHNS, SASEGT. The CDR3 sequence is CASRFGTANSPLHF. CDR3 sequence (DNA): TGTGCCAGCAGGTTCGGGACAGCTAATTCACCCCTCCACTTT.

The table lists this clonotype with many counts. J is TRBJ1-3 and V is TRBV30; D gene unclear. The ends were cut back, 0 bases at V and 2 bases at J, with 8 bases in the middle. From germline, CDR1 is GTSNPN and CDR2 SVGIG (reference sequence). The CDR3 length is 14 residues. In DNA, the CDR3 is TGTGCCTGGAGTGTTTCAGTTACTGGAAACACCATATATTTT. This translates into CAWSVSVTGNTIYF.

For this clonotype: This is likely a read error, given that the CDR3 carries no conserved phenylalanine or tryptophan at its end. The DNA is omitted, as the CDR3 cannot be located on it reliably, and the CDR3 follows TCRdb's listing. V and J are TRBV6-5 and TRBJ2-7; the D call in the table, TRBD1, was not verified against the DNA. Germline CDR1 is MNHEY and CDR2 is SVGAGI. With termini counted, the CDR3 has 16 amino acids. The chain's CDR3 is CASSYSGTGASYEQHL.

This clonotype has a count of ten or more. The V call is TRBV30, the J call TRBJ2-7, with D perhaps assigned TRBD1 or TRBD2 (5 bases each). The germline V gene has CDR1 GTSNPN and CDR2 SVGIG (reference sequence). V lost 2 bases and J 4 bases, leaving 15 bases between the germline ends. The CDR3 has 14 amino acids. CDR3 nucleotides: TGTGCCTGGAGTTATTTTGGGGGTGCGTACGAGCAGTACTTC. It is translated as CAWSYFGGAYEQYF.

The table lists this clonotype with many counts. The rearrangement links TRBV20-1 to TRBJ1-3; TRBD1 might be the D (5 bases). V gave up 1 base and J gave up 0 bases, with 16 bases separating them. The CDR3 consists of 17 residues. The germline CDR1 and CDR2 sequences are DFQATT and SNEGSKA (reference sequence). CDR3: CSARGGGGTFSGNTIYF. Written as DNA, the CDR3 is TGCAGTGCTAGAGGCGGGGGAGGGACCTTCTCTGGAAACACCATATATTTT.

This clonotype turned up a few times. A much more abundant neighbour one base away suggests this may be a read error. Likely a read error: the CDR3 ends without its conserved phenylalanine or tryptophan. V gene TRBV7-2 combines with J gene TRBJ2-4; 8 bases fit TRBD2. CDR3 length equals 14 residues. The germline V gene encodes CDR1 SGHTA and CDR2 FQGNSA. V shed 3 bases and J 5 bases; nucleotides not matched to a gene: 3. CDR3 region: CASSFTGGQNIQYL. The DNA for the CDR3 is TGTGCCAGCAGCTTTACGGGAGGGCAAAACATTCAGTACCTC.

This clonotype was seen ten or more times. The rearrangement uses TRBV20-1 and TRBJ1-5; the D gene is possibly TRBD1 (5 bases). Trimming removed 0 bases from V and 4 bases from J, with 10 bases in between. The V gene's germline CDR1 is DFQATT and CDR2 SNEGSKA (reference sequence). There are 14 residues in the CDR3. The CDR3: CSARDAGNNQPQHF. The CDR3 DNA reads TGCAGTGCTAGAGATGCAGGGAATAATCAGCCCCAGCATTTT.

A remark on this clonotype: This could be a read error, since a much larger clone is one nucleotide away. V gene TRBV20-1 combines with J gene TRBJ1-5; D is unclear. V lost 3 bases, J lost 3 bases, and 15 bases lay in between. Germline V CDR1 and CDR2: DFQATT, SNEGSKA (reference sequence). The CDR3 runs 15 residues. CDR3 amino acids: CSASGGGITNQPQHF. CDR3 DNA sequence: TGCAGTGCTAGTGGAGGAGGAATTACCAATCAGCCCCAGCATTTT.

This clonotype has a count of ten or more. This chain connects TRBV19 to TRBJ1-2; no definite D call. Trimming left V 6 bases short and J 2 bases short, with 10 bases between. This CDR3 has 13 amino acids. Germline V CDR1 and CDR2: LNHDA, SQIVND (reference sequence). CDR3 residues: CASSFSANYGYTF. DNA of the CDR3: TGTGCCAGTAGCTTCAGCGCGAACTATGGCTACACCTTC.

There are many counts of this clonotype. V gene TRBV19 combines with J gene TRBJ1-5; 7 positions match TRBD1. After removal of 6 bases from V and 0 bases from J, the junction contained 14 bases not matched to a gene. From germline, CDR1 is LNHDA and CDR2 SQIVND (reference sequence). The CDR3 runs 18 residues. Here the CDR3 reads CASSSTPQGPNSNQPQHF. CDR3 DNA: TGTGCCAGTAGCTCCACCCCACAGGGGCCCAATAGCAATCAGCCCCAGCATTTT. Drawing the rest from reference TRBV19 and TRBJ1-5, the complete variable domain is DGGITQSPKYLFRKEGQNVTLSCEQNLNHDAMYWYRQDPGQGLRLIYYSQIVNDFQKGDIAEGYSVSREKKESFPLTVTSAQKNPTAFYLCASSSTPQGPNSNQPQHFGDGTRLSIL.

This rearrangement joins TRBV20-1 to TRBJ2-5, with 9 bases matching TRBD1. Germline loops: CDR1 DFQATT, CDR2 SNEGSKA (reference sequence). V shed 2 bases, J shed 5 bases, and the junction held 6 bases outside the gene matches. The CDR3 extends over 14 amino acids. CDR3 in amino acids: CSARIWDRDETQYF. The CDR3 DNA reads TGCAGTGCTAGAATCTGGGACAGGGACGAGACCCAGTACTTC.

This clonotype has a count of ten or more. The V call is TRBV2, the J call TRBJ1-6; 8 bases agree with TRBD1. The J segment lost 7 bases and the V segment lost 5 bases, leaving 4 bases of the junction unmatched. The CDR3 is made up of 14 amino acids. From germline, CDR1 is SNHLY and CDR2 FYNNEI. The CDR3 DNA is TGTGCCAGCAGTATGGACAGGGAGAATTCACCCCTCCACTTT. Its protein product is CASSMDRENSPLHF. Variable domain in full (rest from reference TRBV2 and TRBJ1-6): EPEVTQTPSHQVTQMGQEVILRCVPISNHLYFYWYRQILGQKVEFLVSFYNNEISEKSEIFDDQFSVERPDGSNFTLKIRSTKLEDSAMYFCASSMDRENSPLHFGNGTRLTVT.

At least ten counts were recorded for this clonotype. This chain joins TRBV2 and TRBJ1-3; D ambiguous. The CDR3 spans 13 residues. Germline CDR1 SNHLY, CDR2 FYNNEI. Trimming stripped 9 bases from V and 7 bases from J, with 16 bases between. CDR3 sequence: CARRSVDWNTIYF. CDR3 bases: TGTGCCAGGAGATCGGTGGATTGGAACACCATATATTTT.

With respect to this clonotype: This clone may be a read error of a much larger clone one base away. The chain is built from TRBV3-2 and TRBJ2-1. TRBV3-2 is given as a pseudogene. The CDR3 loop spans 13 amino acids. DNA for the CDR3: TGTCCCAGCAGCCAAGACAAATCCAATGAGCAGTTCTTC. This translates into CPSSQDKSNEQFF.

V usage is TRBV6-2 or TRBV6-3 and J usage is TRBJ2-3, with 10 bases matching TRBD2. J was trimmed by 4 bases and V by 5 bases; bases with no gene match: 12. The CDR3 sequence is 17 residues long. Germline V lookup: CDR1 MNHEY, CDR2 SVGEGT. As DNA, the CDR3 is TGTGCCAGCAGTCCACCTCCTAGCGGGAGAATCTCAGATACGCAGTATTTT. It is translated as CASSPPPSGRISDTQYF.

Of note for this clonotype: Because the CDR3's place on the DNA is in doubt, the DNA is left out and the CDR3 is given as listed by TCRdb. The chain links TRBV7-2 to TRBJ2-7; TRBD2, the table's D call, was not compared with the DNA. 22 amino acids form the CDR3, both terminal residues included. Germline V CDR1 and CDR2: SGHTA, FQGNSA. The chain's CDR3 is CASSFYICSAGLAGGYPYEQYF.

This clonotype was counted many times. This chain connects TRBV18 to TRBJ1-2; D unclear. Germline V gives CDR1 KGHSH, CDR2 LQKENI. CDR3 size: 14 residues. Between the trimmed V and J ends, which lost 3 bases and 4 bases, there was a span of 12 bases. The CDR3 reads CASSPGPGSYGYTF. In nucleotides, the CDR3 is TGTGCCAGCTCACCCGGCCCGGGGAGCTATGGCTACACCTTC.

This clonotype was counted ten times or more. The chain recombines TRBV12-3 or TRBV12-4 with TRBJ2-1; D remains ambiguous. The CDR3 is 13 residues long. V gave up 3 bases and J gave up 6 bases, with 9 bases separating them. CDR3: CASSFVVGNEQFF. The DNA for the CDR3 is TGTGCCAGCAGTTTTGTGGTGGGCAATGAGCAGTTCTTC.